Below, 4 T cell receptor beta chains from the same sample are listed, as sequenced in a study of T cell responses to AZD1222 COVID-19 vaccine. Repertoires were generated with immunoSEQ multiplex PCR, while TCRdb's copy carries only in-frame clones and drops some. The data contain 70,000 or so clones, 80% to 90% of them seen just once; the ten biggest clones take up around 24%. The sample consisted of peripheral blood, taken on day 0 of AZD1222 vaccination. The receptors come from an adult in good health.

Only a few counts were recorded for this clone. V and J are TRBV7-3 and TRBJ1-3; tentative D call: TRBD1 (5 bases). There are 19 residues in the CDR3. The V gene's germline CDR1 is SGHTA and CDR2 FQGTGA. With 0 bases removed from V and 0 bases from J, the gap between germline ends came to 18 bases. As DNA, the CDR3 is TGTGCCAGCAGCTTAACGAGGGCAGGACGGGGCCTCTCTGGAAACACCATATATTTT. Protein sequence: CASSLTRAGRGLSGNTIYF.

This rearrangement joins TRBV30 to TRBJ1-5; D not resolved. V was clipped by 4 bases and J by 0 bases, with 7 bases between them. This CDR3 is built from 13 residues. Germline V gene sequence: CDR1 GTSNPN, CDR2 SVGIG (reference sequence). CDR3 DNA: TGTGCCTGGACTGACGATAGCAATCAGCCCCAGCATTTT. Translation gives CAWTDDSNQPQHF.

This chain joins TRBV27 and TRBJ1-4; D may be TRBD1 (5 bases). Looked up from germline, CDR1 is MNHEY and CDR2 is SMNVEV (reference sequence). Trimming left V 4 bases short and J 8 bases short, with 17 bases between. CDR3 length equals 15 residues. The CDR3 sequence: CASSSAGGGGEKLFF. In DNA, the CDR3 is TGTGCCAGCAGTTCCGCTGGTGGGGGAGGGGAAAAACTGTTTTTT.

CDR3 sequence: CASSYSATYGEKLFF. CDR3 nucleotides: TGTGCCAGCAGTTACTCGGCCACATACGGTGAAAAACTGTTTTTT. The V and J genes are TRBV6-2 or TRBV6-3 and TRBJ1-4; no clear D gene. Germline V gene data show CDR1 as MNHEY and CDR2 as SVGEGT. V gave up 0 bases and J gave up 7 bases, with 12 bases separating them. The CDR3 loop spans 15 amino acids.